This T cell receptor (beta chain) was sequenced in a study of Ad26.COV2.S vaccination and SARS-CoV-2 variants. The wider study: Once, or twice with 56 days between doses, Ad26.COV2.S was given intramuscularly.

The CDR3 spans 16 residues. V shed 0 bases and J shed 4 bases, with 13 bases lying between them. Germline CDR1 is SGDLS and CDR2 is YYNGEE. Method: immunoSEQ multiplex PCR; TCRdb's copy keeps in-frame clones and lacks some. In the table there are about 350,000 clones, about nine tenths of which are singletons. Study outcomes and limitations: It was found that vaccine and placebo recipients had similar non-spike TCR breadth. Placebo recipients trailed vaccine recipients in spike-specific TCR breadth.

On this clone itself: The antigen is not known.

As for treatment: around 19 received Ad26.COV2.S at low or high dose, single or two shots; 5 received placebo; per-sample allocation not given. Samples came from day 63 after the first vaccine or placebo injection. Immunization relied on an Ad26 vector, which expressed Wuhan-strain SARS-CoV-2 spike. The TCR was taken from a person aged 18-65 years who received the Ad26.COV2.S COVID-19 vaccine or a placebo. Here the sequenced sample was peripheral blood, taken in a trial of Ad26.COV2.S vaccine versus placebo. The V call is TRBV9, the J call TRBJ2-2; D is perhaps TRBD2 (5 bases). The CDR3 sequence: CASSVGRGSSTGELFF. In DNA form, the CDR3 reads TGTGCCAGCAGCGTAGGGAGAGGGAGTAGCACCGGGGAGCTGTTTTTT.